One sample yielded the 6 T cell receptor beta chains listed below, sequenced in a study of regulatory T cells in long-lasting Graves disease. Library construction for TCR beta used iRepertoire HTBI primers and Arm-PCR of CDR3 regions. TCRdb reprocessed the multiplex PCR reads with MiXCR, giving one entry per CDR3 protein. The profile shows about 440,000 distinct CDR3 sequences, less than 20% of them singletons. Time point described: newly diagnosed GD, antithyroid drugs for less than 3 months. From RNA extracted from PBMCs, the TCR library was made. This same sample was also part of a study on T cells in Graves' hyperthyroidism and ophthalmopathy.

The sample was peripheral blood mononuclear cells (PBMCs), taken at new diagnosis, from a patient treated with antithyroid drugs. Source of these receptors: a woman in her thirties with Graves disease.

This clonotype came up many times. The chain recombines TRBV7-2 with TRBJ2-1; a possible D gene is TRBD2 (6 bases). This CDR3 spans 16 amino acids. Trimming stripped 5 bases from V and 3 bases from J, with 17 bases between. Germline CDR1 reads SGHTA; CDR2 reads FQGNSA. The CDR3 DNA reads TGTGCCAGCAGCACAGGTGGCCTAGCGTACTACAATGAGCAGTTCTTC. This gives the protein CASSTGGLAYYNEQFF.

This chain joins TRBV19 and TRBJ2-3; D might be TRBD1 (5 bases). The V gene's germline CDR1 is LNHDA and CDR2 SQIVND (reference sequence). This CDR3 contains 15 residues. V lost 3 bases, J lost 2 bases, and 12 bases lay in between. This chain's CDR3 is CASSILFGATDTQYF. As DNA, the CDR3 is TGTGCCAGTAGTATCTTATTTGGGGCCACAGATACGCAGTATTTT.

The genes are TRBV10-1 and TRBJ2-3; D gene ambiguous. The V gene's germline CDR1 is WNHNN and CDR2 SYGVQD (reference sequence). The CDR3 loop spans 14 amino acids. With 3 bases removed from V and 2 bases from J, the gap between germline ends came to 9 bases. CDR3 nucleotide sequence: TGCGCCAGCAGTGATGACTTTTCCACAGATACGCAGTATTTT. Protein sequence: CASSDDFSTDTQYF.

This clonotype was counted between two and nine times. The V gene is TRBV19, the J gene TRBJ1-2; 12 bases agree with TRBD1. The V gene end was trimmed by 6 bases and the J gene end by 5 bases; junction bases not matched to a gene: 7. Germline-derived CDR1 and CDR2 are LNHDA and SQIVND (reference sequence). CDR3 size: 15 residues. The CDR3 nucleotides read TGTGCCAGTAGAACGGGACAGGGGGCGATGTATGGCTACACCTTC. As protein: CASRTGQGAMYGYTF.

This clonotype was seen at least ten times. V gene TRBV11-3 combines with J gene TRBJ2-7; 12 bases are a match to TRBD2. In germline, CDR1 is SGHNT, CDR2 YENEEA. The CDR3 contains 16 residues. Trimming cost V 5 bases and J 5 bases; bases outside gene matches: 10. CDR3 sequence reads: CASSGLLAGGHNEQYF. CDR3 nucleotides: TGTGCCAGCAGCGGCCTCCTAGCGGGAGGGCACAACGAGCAGTACTTC.

This clonotype was picked up a small number of times. The chain recombines TRBV28 with TRBJ1-1; D gene uncertain. The germline V and J ends were trimmed by 4 bases and 0 bases, with 18 bases remaining between them. Germline V gene sequence: CDR1 MDHEN, CDR2 SYDVKM. The CDR3 contains 17 residues. The chain's CDR3 is CASSSRGEGVMNTEAFF. The DNA of the CDR3 is TGTGCCAGCAGTTCCCGTGGGGAAGGCGTCATGAACACTGAAGCTTTCTTT.